This T cell receptor beta chain originates from a study of cytomegalovirus exposure and HLA in healthy donors. Study-level findings and limits: Most TCR sequences were rare, but some public TCRs occurred in many donors.

A note on this clone: Its antigen is as yet unknown.

The CDR3 totals 17 residues. Trimming left V 4 bases short and J 1 base short, with 20 bases between. Per the germline V gene, CDR1 is SGDLS and CDR2 is YYNGEE. Vbeta (60) and Jbeta (13) primers were used in the PCR. Here immunoSEQ multiplex PCR was the method, and the copy in TCRdb shows in-frame clones only, minus some. The sample has fewer than 200,000 clones, 75% to 90% seen once. V gene TRBV9 combines with J gene TRBJ1-1, with D possibly TRBD1 on 5 matching bases. The receptor was derived from a male donor in good health and CMV-seronegative. Sequencing input: PBMCs. The CDR3 sequence: CASSPPRAGPGNTEAFF. CDR3 DNA: TGTGCCAGCAGCCCACCCCGAGCGGGGCCAGGGAACACTGAAGCTTTCTTT.